The entry below gives a single T cell receptor (beta chain) sequence along with its context. Its antigen is undetermined. The CDR3 consists of 14 residues. Trimming cost V 5 bases and J 5 bases, with 12 bases left between them. The V gene's germline CDR1 is MDHEN and CDR2 SYDVKM. Assay: immunoSEQ multiplex PCR; the TCRdb copy retains only in-frame clones and omits some. The data show some 94,000 clones, approximately 90% seen once. This entry is derived from a study of OX40 agonist ivuxolimab in advanced cancers. For the study at large: Dose-escalation patients were diagnosed with hepatocellular carcinoma, melanoma, renal cell cancer or head and neck cancer. Males comprised around 80% of the group, whose mean age was approximately 60 years (range roughly 20 to 85). General observations from the study: Mean expanded clone counts were higher in CD8+ than CD4+ T cells. There was clonal expansion of CD4+ and CD8+ blood T cells by week 6 at 0.1 to 3.0 mg/kg.

The sequenced sample was CD4+ or CD8+ T cells sorted from blood, obtained in a trial of the OX40 agonist ivuxolimab. The clonotype originates from an adult with an advanced solid tumor such as melanoma, head and neck, liver or kidney cancer. V gene TRBV28 combines with J gene TRBJ1-4; weak D call: TRBD1 (6 bases). CDR3 residues: CASSRQEENEKLFF. The CDR3 coding sequence is TGTGCCAGCAGTCGACAGGAGGAGAATGAAAAACTGTTTTTT.